Here is one T cell receptor (beta chain) with its context. This clone appeared a few times. Which antigen it targets is not known. No much larger clone exists at a distance of one base, and base qualities are not known. A distance of 12 bases separates the germline ends of V and J, which lose 5 bases and 4 bases respectively. The CDR3, cysteine through phenylalanine, is 14 amino acids long. Of the read, only the CDR3 DNA is kept; its 42 bases are in frame from base 1. Via the germline V gene (reference sequence), CDR1 is SEHNR and CDR2 FQNEAQ. This entry comes from a study of T cell changes during pregnancy in multiple sclerosis (dated by TCRdb to about 2019). About the study as a whole: In women with multiple sclerosis, the researchers looked at how the T cell repertoire shifted as pregnancy progressed.

Receptors were amplified or captured by the immunoSEQ multiplex PCR assay. TCRdb carries this immuneACCESS record with in-frame sequences only. Its versions omit some clonotypes, under half of them owing to an unresolved V gene in the studies checked, with the rest unexplained. The sample table holds 59,000 or so clones, of which approximately 90% were seen once. Of the sample, 2.8% is held by the ten largest clones. The sequences come from peripheral blood, collected in the third trimester of pregnancy. The chain employs TRBV7-9 and TRBJ2-1, with the D gene not clear enough to name. The TCR was taken from a female donor in good health, enrolled as a control in a pregnancy study. The nucleotide sequence is TGTGCCAGCAGCACCTCGAGTGTTTACAATGAGCAGTTCTTC. This yields the protein CASSTSSVYNEQFF.